These 21 T cell receptor beta chains originate from one sample sequenced in a study of OX40 agonist ivuxolimab in advanced cancers. TCRdb's table, derived via immunoSEQ multiplex PCR, lists solely in-frame clones and lacks some. The sample yields tens of thousands of clones, around 85% seen once. The sample was CD4+ or CD8+ T cells sorted from blood, taken in a trial of the OX40 agonist ivuxolimab. The receptors originated from an adult with an advanced solid tumor such as melanoma, head and neck, liver or kidney cancer.

The V and J genes are TRBV4-1 and TRBJ2-7; unclear D gene. The V gene lost 0 bases and the J gene lost 0 bases, with 12 bases spanning the gap. CDR3 size: 16 residues. CDR1 and CDR2 (germline): MGHRA, YSYEKL. In nucleotides, the CDR3 is TGCGCCAGCAGCCAAGACCCCGGCGGAAGCTCCTACGAGCAGTACTTC. Translating it yields CASSQDPGGSSYEQYF.

The chain couples TRBV27 to TRBJ2-7; 7 nucleotides agree with TRBD2. Germline CDR1 is MNHEY and CDR2 is SMNVEV (reference sequence). V lost 5 bases and J lost 7; bases outside the gene matches: 14. The CDR3 spans 15 residues. The CDR3 loop is CASSPIPEGAGEQYF. CDR3 nucleotide sequence: TGTGCCAGCAGTCCCATCCCGGAGGGAGCGGGGGAGCAGTACTTC.

This sequence joins TRBV4-2 and TRBJ2-1; weak D call: TRBD2 (5 bases). CDR1 and CDR2 (germline): LGHNA, YNFKEQ. There are 13 residues in the CDR3. Trimming removed 7 bases from V and 4 bases from J, with 11 bases in between. CDR3 DNA sequence: TGTGCCAGCAAGAGCGGCTTATACAATGAGCAGTTCTTC. It is translated as CASKSGLYNEQFF.

V is TRBV4-2 and J is TRBJ2-3, with TRBD2 matching over 12 bases. The germline CDR1 and CDR2 sequences are LGHNA and YNFKEQ. The CDR3 has 16 amino acids. V was clipped by 3 bases and J by 2 bases; unmatched bases: 3. The CDR3 coding sequence is TGTGCCAGCAGCCAGGGACTAGCGGGTCTCACAGATACGCAGTATTTT. Protein: CASSQGLAGLTDTQYF.

This sequence joins TRBV28 and TRBJ1-5; D possibly corresponds to TRBD1 (5 bases). Germline CDR1 reads MDHEN; CDR2 reads SYDVKM. The CDR3 totals 14 residues. V lost 3 bases and J lost 3, with 9 bases in between. CDR3 amino acids: CASSLRGFNQPQHF. The CDR3 DNA is TGTGCCAGCAGTTTGAGGGGCTTCAATCAGCCCCAGCATTTT.

This rearrangement joins TRBV6-5 to TRBJ2-7; TRBD2 is a possible D gene (6 bases). CDR1 and CDR2 (germline): MNHEY, SVGAGI. V was cut by 5 bases and J by 5 bases, with 10 bases left in between. There are 12 residues in the CDR3. This CDR3 is CASSVEGHEQYF. The CDR3 coding sequence is TGTGCCAGCAGTGTGGAGGGCCACGAGCAGTACTTC.

The gene calls are TRBV29-1 and TRBJ1-2; 8 positions agree with TRBD1. The CDR3 covers 14 residues. V dropped 6 bases and J dropped 3; count of bases not matched to a gene: 9. Germline V gene data show CDR1 as SQVTM and CDR2 as ANQGSEA. CDR3 sequence (DNA): TGCAGCGTACAGGGGGTGGGGAAATACTATGGCTACACCTTC. Translating gives CSVQGVGKYYGYTF.

This clone appeared once. The rearrangement joins TRBV4-1 to TRBJ1-6; the D gene is possibly TRBD1 (5 bases). Trimming shortened V by 2 bases and J by 7 bases, and 21 bases separated the two germline ends. In germline, CDR1 is MGHRA, CDR2 YSYEKL. The CDR3 sequence is 18 residues long. The chain's CDR3 is CASSQYEPGLTGNSPLHF. CDR3 in DNA: TGCGCCAGCAGCCAATATGAGCCGGGGCTTACGGGGAATTCACCCCTCCACTTT.

This clone was observed a single time. The chain has TRBV13 and TRBJ2-6, with a weak D call TRBD1 (6 bases). Deletions cut 5 bases from V and 2 bases from J, with 13 bases between. The germline V gene encodes CDR1 PRHDT and CDR2 FYEKMQ (reference sequence). CDR3 length: 16 amino acids. This CDR3 reads CASSGRGWAGANVLTF. The CDR3 DNA reads TGTGCCAGCAGCGGCAGGGGATGGGCTGGGGCCAACGTCCTGACTTTC.

The chain links TRBV30 to TRBJ1-2; TRBD1 matches at 8 bases. The germline gives CDR1 GTSNPN, CDR2 SVGIG (reference sequence). The CDR3 runs 14 residues. After removal of 2 bases from V and 7 bases from J, the junction contained 9 bases not matched to a gene. CDR3 protein: CAWSMDRADGGYTF. The CDR3 region has the DNA TGTGCCTGGAGTATGGACAGGGCGGATGGTGGCTACACCTTC. The full variable domain, its missing parts supplied by reference TRBV30 and TRBJ1-2, is SQTIHQWPATLVQPVGSPLSLECTVEGTSNPNLYWYRQAAGRGLQLLFYSVGIGQISSEVPQNLSASRPQDRQFILSSKKLLLSDSGFYLCAWSMDRADGGYTFGSGTRLTVV.

J is TRBJ1-5 and V is TRBV19, with a possible D match to TRBD1 (6 bases). Germline V gives CDR1 LNHDA, CDR2 SQIVND (reference sequence). This CDR3 region has 15 residues. V lost 3 bases and J 4 bases, leaving 13 bases between the germline ends. DNA of the CDR3: TGTGCCAGTAGTATGGGGGGGGCGAGAAATCAGCCCCAGCATTTT. This translates into CASSMGGARNQPQHF.

This chain uses TRBV5-6 with TRBJ1-4, with 9 bases identical to TRBD1. Losses at the gene ends were 2 bases for V and 5 bases for J; bases not matched to a gene: 1. Germline V CDR1 and CDR2: SGHDT, YYEEEE. The CDR3 length is 14 residues. The CDR3 is CASSFGTGNEKLFF. CDR3 DNA sequence: TGTGCCAGCAGCTTCGGGACAGGGAATGAAAAACTGTTTTTT.

The chain has TRBV6-5 and TRBJ2-5, with TRBD1 as a possible D gene (5 bases). The CDR3 extends over 14 amino acids. V was trimmed by 4 bases and J by 5 bases, leaving 14 bases between them. Germline V gives CDR1 MNHEY, CDR2 SVGAGI. The CDR3 region has the DNA TGTGCCAGCAGTTCGAGGCAGGGCGAGGAGACCCAGTACTTC. Residues: CASSSRQGEETQYF.

The chain carries TRBV6-4 and TRBJ2-3, with D tentatively TRBD1 (7 bases). The CDR3 contains 14 residues. V dropped 6 bases and J dropped 6 bases, with 16 bases sitting between them. Germline assignment: CDR1 MRHNA and CDR2 SNTAGT. The DNA for the CDR3 is TGTGCCAGCAGCCCCCAGGGGGGCGGGGATACGCAGTATTTT. Translation gives CASSPQGGGDTQYF.

This clone was seen only a few times. The chain carries TRBV28 and TRBJ2-3, with D unclear. The germline CDR1 and CDR2 sequences are MDHEN and SYDVKM. This CDR3 is built from 12 residues. V lost 6 bases and J 2 bases, leaving 6 bases between the germline ends. The CDR3: CASSDSTDTQYF. Written as DNA, the CDR3 is TGTGCCAGCAGCGACTCCACAGATACGCAGTATTTT. The full variable domain, rest sourced from reference TRBV28 and TRBJ2-3, is DVKVTQSSRYLVKRTGEKVFLECVQDMDHENMFWYRQDPGLGLRLIYFSYDVKMKEKGDIPEGYSVSREKKERFSLILESASTNQTSMYLCASSDSTDTQYFGPGTRLTVL.

The rearrangement uses TRBV9 and TRBJ2-7, with D uncertain. The germline V gene encodes CDR1 SGDLS and CDR2 YYNGEE. Trimming pared 0 bases from V and 1 base from J, leaving 8 bases between. The CDR3 runs to 14 residues. CDR3 amino acids: CASSVVPESYEQYF. The CDR3 DNA reads as TGTGCCAGCAGCGTAGTGCCCGAATCCTACGAGCAGTACTTC.

This chain joins TRBV2 and TRBJ2-7; D unclear. The length of the CDR3 is 13 residues. V dropped 6 bases and J dropped 0 bases, with 9 bases sitting between them. The germline V gene encodes CDR1 SNHLY and CDR2 FYNNEI. Written as DNA, the CDR3 is TGTGCCAGCAGAGCCTCGGTCTCCTACGAGCAGTACTTC. This translates into CASRASVSYEQYF. Supplemented by reference TRBV2 and TRBJ2-7, the full variable domain reads EPEVTQTPSHQVTQMGQEVILRCVPISNHLYFYWYRQILGQKVEFLVSFYNNEISEKSEIFDDQFSVERPDGSNFTLKIRSTKLEDSAMYFCASRASVSYEQYFGPGTRLTVT.

This rearrangement joins TRBV5-8 to TRBJ2-3; 16 nucleotides align to TRBD2. This CDR3 comprises 17 residues. Germline V CDR1 and CDR2: SGHTS, YDEGEE. With V trimmed by 5 bases and J by 3 bases, 6 bases remained unmatched. The CDR3 region is CASSPGTSGGATDTQYF. The CDR3 bases are TGTGCCAGCAGTCCCGGGACTAGCGGGGGGGCAACAGATACGCAGTATTTT. Drawing the rest from reference TRBV5-8 and TRBJ2-3, the complete variable domain is EAGVTQSPTHLIKTRGQQATLRCSPISGHTSVYWYQQALGLGLQFLLWYDEGEERNRGNFPPRFSGRQFPNYSSELNVNALELEDSALYLCASSPGTSGGATDTQYFGPGTRLTVL.

V gene TRBV2 combines with J gene TRBJ1-5; 12 nucleotides align to TRBD1. The CDR3 totals 14 residues. With V trimmed by 5 bases and J by 9 bases, 5 bases remained unmatched. The germline gives CDR1 SNHLY, CDR2 FYNNEI. The CDR3 region is CASSRGQGAGPQHF. The CDR3 nucleotides are TGTGCCAGCAGTAGGGGACAGGGGGCCGGGCCCCAGCATTTT.

The chain combines TRBV6-1 with TRBJ1-1; no clear D. Germline lookup yields CDR1 MNHNS and CDR2 SASEGT. The CDR3 is 14 residues long. Trimming shortened V by 1 base and J by 3 bases, and 9 bases separated the two germline ends. The chain's CDR3 is CASSEVLGYTEAFF. CDR3 nucleotides: TGTGCCAGCAGTGAAGTGTTGGGGTACACTGAAGCTTTCTTT.

The chain combines TRBV18 with TRBJ2-7; weak D call: TRBD2 (6 bases). The CDR3 sequence is 16 residues long. Trimming removed 3 bases at V and 0 bases at J, with 15 bases between. Per the germline V gene, CDR1 is KGHSH and CDR2 is LQKENI. The CDR3 loop is CASSPRDSRSSYEQYF. Here the CDR3 DNA reads TGTGCCAGCTCACCCCGGGACTCTAGGAGCTCCTACGAGCAGTACTTC.